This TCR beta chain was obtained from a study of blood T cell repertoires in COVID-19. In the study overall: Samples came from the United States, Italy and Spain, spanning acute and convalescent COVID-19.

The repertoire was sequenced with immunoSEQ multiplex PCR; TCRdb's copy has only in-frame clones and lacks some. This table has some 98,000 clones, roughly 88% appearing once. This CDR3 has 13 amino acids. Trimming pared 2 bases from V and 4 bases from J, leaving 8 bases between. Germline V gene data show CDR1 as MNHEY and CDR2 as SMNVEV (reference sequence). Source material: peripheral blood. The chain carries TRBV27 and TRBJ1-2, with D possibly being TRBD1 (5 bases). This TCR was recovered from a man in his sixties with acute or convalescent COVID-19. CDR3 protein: CASSLGQGYGYTF. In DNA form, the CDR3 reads TGTGCCAGCAGTTTAGGTCAGGGCTATGGCTACACCTTC.